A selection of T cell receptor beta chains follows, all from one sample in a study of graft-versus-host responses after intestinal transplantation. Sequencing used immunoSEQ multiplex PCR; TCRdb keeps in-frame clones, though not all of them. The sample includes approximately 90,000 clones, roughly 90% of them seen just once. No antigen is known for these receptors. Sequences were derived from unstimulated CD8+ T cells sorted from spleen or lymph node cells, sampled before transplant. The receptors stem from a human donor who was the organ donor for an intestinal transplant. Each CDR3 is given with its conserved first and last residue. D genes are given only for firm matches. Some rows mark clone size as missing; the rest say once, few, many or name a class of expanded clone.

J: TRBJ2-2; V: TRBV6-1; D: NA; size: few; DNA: TGTGCCAGCAGTGAAGTGGTTCGCCCCTTTTCCGGGGAGCTGTTTTTT; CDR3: CASSEVVRPFSGELFF
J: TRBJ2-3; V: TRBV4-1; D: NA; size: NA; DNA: TGCGCCAGCAGCCAGGGTTCTAGCACAGATACGCAGTATTTT; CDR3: CASSQGSSTDTQYF
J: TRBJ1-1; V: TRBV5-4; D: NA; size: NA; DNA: TGTGCCAGCAGCCCCTCGGGGGTCCCCACTGAAGCTTTCTTT; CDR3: CASSPSGVPTEAFF
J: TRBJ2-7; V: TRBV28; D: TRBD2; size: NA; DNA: TGTGCCAGCAGCTTAGGCGGGGGGCTCTACGAGCAGTACTTC; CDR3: CASSLGGGLYEQYF
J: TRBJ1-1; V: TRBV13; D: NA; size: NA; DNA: TGTGCCAGCGGAGGGGGGACTGCCGCTTTCTTT; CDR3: CASGGGTAAFF
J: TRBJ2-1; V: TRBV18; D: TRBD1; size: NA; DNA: TGTGCCAGCTCACCACCGATTCCCTCGGGACAGCATTACAATGAGCAGTTCTTC; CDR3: CASSPPIPSGQHYNEQFF
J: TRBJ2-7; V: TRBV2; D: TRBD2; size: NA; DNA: TGTGCCAGCAGCGGGAGCCTACTAGCGGGGGGACCCTACGAGCAGTACTTC; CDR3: CASSGSLLAGGPYEQYF
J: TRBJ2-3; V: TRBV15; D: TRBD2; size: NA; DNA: TGTGCCACCAGCAGAGGGCTAGCGGGGGGGCATTGGACAGATACGCAGTATTTT; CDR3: CATSRGLAGGHWTDTQYF
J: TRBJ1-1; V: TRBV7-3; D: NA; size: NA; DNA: TGTGCCAGCAGCTTAAATGGGGGTAGGGCTGAAGCTTTCTTT; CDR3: CASSLNGGRAEAFF
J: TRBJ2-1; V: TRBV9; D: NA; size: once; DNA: TGTGCCAGCAGCCGCATCTGGGAGGACAATGAGCAGTTCTTC; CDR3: CASSRIWEDNEQFF
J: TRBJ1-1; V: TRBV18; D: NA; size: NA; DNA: TGTGCCAGCTCACCAGGGGGAGAAGTACAGACTGAAGCTTTCTTT; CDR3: CASSPGGEVQTEAFF
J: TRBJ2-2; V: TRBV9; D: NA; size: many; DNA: TGTGCCAGCAGCGTAGGGGGGACCGGGGAGCTGTTTTTT; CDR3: CASSVGGTGELFF
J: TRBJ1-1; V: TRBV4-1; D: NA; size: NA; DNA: TGCGCCAGCAGCCAGGATAGGGGGAACACTGAAGCTTTCTTT; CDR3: CASSQDRGNTEAFF
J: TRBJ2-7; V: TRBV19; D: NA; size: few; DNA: TGTGCCAGTAGTACTCCGGACGAGCAGTACTTC; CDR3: CASSTPDEQYF
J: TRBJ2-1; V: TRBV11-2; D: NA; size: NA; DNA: TGTGCCAGCAGCTGGGGGGGCAGCTCCTACAATGAGCAGTTCTTC; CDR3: CASSWGGSSYNEQFF
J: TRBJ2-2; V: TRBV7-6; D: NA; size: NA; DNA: TGTGCCAGCAGCTTAGTGCGGGCGGACGCCTCCGCCATCGGGGAGCTGTTTTTT; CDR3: CASSLVRADASAIGELFF
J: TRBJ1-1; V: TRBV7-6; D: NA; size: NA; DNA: TGTGCCAGCAGCTCGGACAGAAACACCGAAGCTTTCTTT; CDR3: CASSSDRNTEAFF
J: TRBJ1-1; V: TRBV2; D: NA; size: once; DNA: TGTGCCAGCAGCCGCCCGGACGGGGGTTCGAACACTGAAGCTTTCTTT; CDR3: CASSRPDGGSNTEAFF
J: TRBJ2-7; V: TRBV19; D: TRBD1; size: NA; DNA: TGTGCCAGTGGACAGGGTAGCAACGAGCAGTACTTC; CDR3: CASGQGSNEQYF
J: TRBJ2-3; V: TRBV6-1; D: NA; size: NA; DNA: TGTGCCAGCAGTCGCCTTAGGCCGGGCACAGATACGCAGTATTTT; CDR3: CASSRLRPGTDTQYF
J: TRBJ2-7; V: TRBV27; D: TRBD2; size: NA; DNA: TGTGCCAGCAGTTTCAGCGGGGTCTCCTACGAGCAGTACTTC; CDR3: CASSFSGVSYEQYF
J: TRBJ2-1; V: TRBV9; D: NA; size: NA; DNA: TGTGCCAGCAGCGGCGGGACAGCATACAATGAGCAGTTCTTC; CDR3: CASSGGTAYNEQFF
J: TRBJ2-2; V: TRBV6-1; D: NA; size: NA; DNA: TGTGCCAGCAGTGAAGTCGTTGTCGGTAACACCGGGGAGCTGTTTTTT; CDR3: CASSEVVVGNTGELFF
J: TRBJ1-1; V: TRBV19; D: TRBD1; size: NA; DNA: TGTGCCAGCGGACAGGGCCTCACTGAAGCTTTCTTT; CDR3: CASGQGLTEAFF
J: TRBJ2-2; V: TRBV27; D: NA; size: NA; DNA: TGTGCCAGCAGTTCGACAGGCGGGGAGCTGTTTTTT; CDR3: CASSSTGGELFF
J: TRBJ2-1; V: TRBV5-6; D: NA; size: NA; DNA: TGTGCCAGCAGCCTACGACTAGAAGGGGGTGATGAGCAGTTCTTC; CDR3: CASSLRLEGGDEQFF
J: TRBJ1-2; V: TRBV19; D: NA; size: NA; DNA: TGTGCCAGTACCACAGGCCAACCGGGAGGCTACACCTTC; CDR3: CASTTGQPGGYTF
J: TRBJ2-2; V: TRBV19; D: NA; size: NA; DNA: TGTGCCAGTAGTATATACAGGGCGAGATACGGGGAGCTGTTTTTT; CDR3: CASSIYRARYGELFF
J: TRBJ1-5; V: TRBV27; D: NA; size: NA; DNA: TGTGCCAGCAGTTTATTTGGCGGTAGCAATCAGCCCCAGCATTTT; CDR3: CASSLFGGSNQPQHF
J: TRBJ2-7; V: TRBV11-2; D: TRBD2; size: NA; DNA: TGTGCCAGCAGCCCGGACGTGGGGCTAGCGGGAGGGTACTACGAGCAGTACTTC; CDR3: CASSPDVGLAGGYYEQYF
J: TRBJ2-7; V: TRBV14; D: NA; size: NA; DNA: TGTGCCAGCAGCCAATTTCGTGACAGCGAGCAGTACTTC; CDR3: CASSQFRDSEQYF
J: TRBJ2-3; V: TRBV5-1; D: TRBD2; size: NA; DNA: TGCGCCAGCAGCGGGGGACTAGCGGGCGCCAGCACAGATACGCAGTATTTT; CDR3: CASSGGLAGASTDTQYF
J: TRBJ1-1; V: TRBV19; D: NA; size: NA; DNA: TGTGCCAGTAGTATTTTTGAGGGGAACACTGAAGCTTTCTTT; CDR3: CASSIFEGNTEAFF
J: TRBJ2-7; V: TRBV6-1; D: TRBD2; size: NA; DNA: TGTGCCAGCAGTGAGCTGGGACTAGCGGGAGACGAGCAGTACTTC; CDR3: CASSELGLAGDEQYF
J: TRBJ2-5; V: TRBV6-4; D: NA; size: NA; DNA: NA; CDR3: CASSDRLLEREEETQYF
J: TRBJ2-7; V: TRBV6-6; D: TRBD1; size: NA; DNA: TGTGCCAGCAGTTACGTGACAGGGGAGCAGTACTTC; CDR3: CASSYVTGEQYF
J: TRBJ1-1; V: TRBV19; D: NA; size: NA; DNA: TGTGCCAGTAGTCCCCTGGGGACTGAAGCTTTCTTT; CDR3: CASSPLGTEAFF